This T cell receptor beta chain is from a study of naive and memory T cell subsets. From the second PCR step, alpha and beta chains were amplified apart. The CDR3 contains 15 residues. Per the germline V gene, CDR1 is MNHEY and CDR2 is SMNVEV (reference sequence). V was clipped by 4 bases and J by 0 bases, with 12 bases between them. General study results and limits: Especially in CD8 cells, naive repertoires contained a few larger clonotypes, possibly CD45RA-re-expressing memory cells.

This clonotype appeared once. Its antigen is not known. Two oligonucleotides, mixed equimolar, formed the beta constant-region primer covering TRBC1 and TRBC2. The ligated cDNA underwent four PCR rounds using SP2 and nested alpha and beta constant-region primers. Using its own MiXCR run on the UMI-ligation and nested PCR reads, TCRdb lists one record per CDR3 protein. Counted here are over 110,000 distinct CDR3 sequences, approximately 20% occurring once; the ten biggest clones make up around 0.63%. Sequences were obtained from naive CD8+ T cells from blood. The V gene is TRBV27, the J gene TRBJ2-5, with D tentatively TRBD2 (6 bases). The sequence came from a human donor in good health. The CDR3 DNA reads TGTGCCAGCAGTTCCATTAGCGGAGACCAAGAGACCCAGTACTTC. This translates into CASSSISGDQETQYF.